The subject of this entry is one T cell receptor beta chain. Its antigen remains unknown. This may come from a read error, since a much larger clone is one base off. TCRdb passed the reads through MiXCR, listing each CDR3 protein once. Of 110,000 to 150,000 distinct CDR3 sequences listed, about 6% are singletons. The data stem from a study of T cell repertoires in cytomegalovirus infection. Study-wide background: Indications of both CMV infection and matching HLA type were provided by public TCR beta signatures. Notes on the study in general: Carriers of CMV plus the relevant HLA were identified by cumulative public TCR beta family frequency.

The V segment lost 3 bases and the J segment 0 bases; nucleotides outside the gene matches: 10. The CDR3 is made up of 16 amino acids. CDR1 is SQVTM and CDR2 is ANQGSEA in the germline V gene. V and J are TRBV29-1 and TRBJ2-5; 7 bases are a match to TRBD1. The receptor's source is a human donor in good health (CMV status not recorded). Some clones in this sample may be carry-over from other donors' samples. Material: PBMCs. The CDR3 loop is CSVDDPGQEDQETQYF. The CDR3 DNA is TGCAGCGTTGACGATCCTGGACAGGAGGACCAAGAGACCCAGTACTTC. Using reference TRBV29-1 and TRBJ2-5 for the parts outside the CDR3, the full variable domain is SAVISQKPSRDICQRGTSLTIQCQVDSQVTMMFWYRQQPGQSLTLIATANQGSEATYESGFVIDKFPISRPNLTFSTLTVSNMSPEDSSIYLCSVDDPGQEDQETQYFGPGTRLLVL.